This T cell receptor (beta chain) emerged from a study of control samples from healthy donors and cancer patients (dated by TCRdb to about 2020). The library was prepared using the immunoSEQ multiplex PCR assay. TCRdb took over this immuneACCESS table, retaining in-frame rearrangements with V and J assigned. Such tables are incomplete; in checked studies, under half of the missing clones stem from an unresolved V gene, and the remainder is unexplained. The sample records under 150,000 clones, 88% of which are singletons. Over 2% of the sample lies in the top ten. Reading the germline V gene gives CDR1 WSHSY and CDR2 SAAADI. Its CDR3 holds 15 amino acids, cysteine through phenylalanine. The retained sequence is limited to the CDR3, 45 bases, with the frame set at the first base. V loses 8 bases of germline sequence and J loses 4 bases, and the interval between the two ends is 20 bases. A note on this clone: Its binding antigen is unknown. No quality values exist for individual bases; no much larger clone is one base distant.

The V gene is TRBV10-2 and the J gene is TRBJ1-2; the D gene is possibly TRBD1, with 5 bases matching. This clonotype was sampled from a woman between 70 and 85 years old in good health. Sequenced: blood. The CDR3 has the sequence CASWGRKGDLYGYTF. The sequenced DNA is TGCGCCAGCTGGGGGAGGAAAGGGGACCTCTATGGCTACACCTTC.